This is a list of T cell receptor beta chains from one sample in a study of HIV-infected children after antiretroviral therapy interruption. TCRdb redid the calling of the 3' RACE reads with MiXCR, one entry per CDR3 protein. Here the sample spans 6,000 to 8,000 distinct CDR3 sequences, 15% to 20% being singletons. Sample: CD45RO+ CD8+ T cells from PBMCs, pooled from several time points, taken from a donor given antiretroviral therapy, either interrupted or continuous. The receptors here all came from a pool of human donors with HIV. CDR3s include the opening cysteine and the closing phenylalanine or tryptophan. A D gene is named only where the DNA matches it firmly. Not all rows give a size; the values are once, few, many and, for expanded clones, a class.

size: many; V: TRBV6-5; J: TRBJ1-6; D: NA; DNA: TGTGCCAGCCATAAGAGCTCCTATAATTCACCCCTCCACTTT; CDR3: CASHKSSYNSPLHF
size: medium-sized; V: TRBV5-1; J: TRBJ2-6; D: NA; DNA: TGCGCCAGCAGCTCCCAGGGGAGGTCTGGGGCCAACGTCCTGACTTTC; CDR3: CASSSQGRSGANVLTF
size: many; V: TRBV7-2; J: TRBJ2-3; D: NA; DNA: TGTGCCAGCAGCTTGGGCGGCCCTAGCACAGATACGCAGTATTTT; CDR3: CASSLGGPSTDTQYF
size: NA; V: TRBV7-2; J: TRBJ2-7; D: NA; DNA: TGTGCCAGCAGCTTAGCAGCCGGCTCCTACGAGCAGTACTTC; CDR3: CASSLAAGSYEQYF
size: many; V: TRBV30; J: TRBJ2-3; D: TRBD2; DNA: TGTGCCTGGAGTGAACTAGCGGGTGACACAGATACGCAGTATTTT; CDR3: CAWSELAGDTDTQYF
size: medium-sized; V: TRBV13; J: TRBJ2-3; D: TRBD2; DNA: TGTGCCAGCAGCTTCGCTAGCGGGGGGGCGAGGGATACGCAGTATTTT; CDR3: CASSFASGGARDTQYF
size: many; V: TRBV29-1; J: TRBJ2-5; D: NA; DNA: TGCAGCGGGACCAGGGTCCTCGGGGAGACCCAGTACTTC; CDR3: CSGTRVLGETQYF
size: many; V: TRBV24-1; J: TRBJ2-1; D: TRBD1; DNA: TGTGCCACCGGAGCAGGGGGCTTAGGGGAGCAGTTCTTC; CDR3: CATGAGGLGEQFF
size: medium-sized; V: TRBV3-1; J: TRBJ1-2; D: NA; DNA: TGTGCCAGCAGCCAAGATCTTCAAGGGGAGGGTGGCTACACCTTC; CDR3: CASSQDLQGEGGYTF
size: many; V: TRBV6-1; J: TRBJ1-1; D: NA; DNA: TGTGCCGCCCGGTGGAACACTGAAGCTTTCTTT; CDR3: CAARWNTEAFF
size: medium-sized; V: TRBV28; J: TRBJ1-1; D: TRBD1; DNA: TGTGCCAGCAACCTCCCGGACAGGGGTAACACTGAAGCTTTCTTT; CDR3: CASNLPDRGNTEAFF
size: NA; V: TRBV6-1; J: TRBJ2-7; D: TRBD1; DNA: TGTGCCAGCAGTGAAACGACAGGGTGGGCCTACGAGCAGTACTTC; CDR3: CASSETTGWAYEQYF
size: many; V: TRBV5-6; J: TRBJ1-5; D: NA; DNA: TGTGCCAGCAGCTCGGTGGGACGGATCAATCAGCCCCAGCATTTT; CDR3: CASSSVGRINQPQHF
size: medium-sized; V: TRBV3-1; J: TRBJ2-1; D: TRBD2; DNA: TGTGCCAGCACCCCGAGCGGAGATTTGGGAGGGGTGGGCAATGAGCAGTTCTTC; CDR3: CASTPSGDLGGVGNEQFF
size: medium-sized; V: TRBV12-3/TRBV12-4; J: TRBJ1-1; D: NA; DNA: TGTGCCAGCAGTCCACAGGGTATGAACACTGAAGCTTTCTTT; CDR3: CASSPQGMNTEAFF
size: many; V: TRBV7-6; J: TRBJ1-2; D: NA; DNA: TGTGCCAGCAGCCCCCAGTTGTCATATGGCTACACCTTC; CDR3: CASSPQLSYGYTF
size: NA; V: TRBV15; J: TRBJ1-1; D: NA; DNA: TGTGCCACCAGCATTCTCAGGGGCACTGAAGCTTTCTTT; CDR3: CATSILRGTEAFF
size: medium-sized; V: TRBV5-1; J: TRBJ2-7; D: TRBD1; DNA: TGCGCCAGCAGCAGGACCGGGACAGACACCTACGAGCAGTACTTC; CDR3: CASSRTGTDTYEQYF
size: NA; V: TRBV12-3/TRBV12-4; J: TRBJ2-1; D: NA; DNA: TGTGCCAGCAGTTACGGGGTGGGGTCCTACAATGAGCAGTTCTTC; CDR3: CASSYGVGSYNEQFF
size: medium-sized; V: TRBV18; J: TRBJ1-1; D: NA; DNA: TGTGCCAGCTCACCAGAAGTTGCGAACACTGAAGCTTTCTTT; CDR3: CASSPEVANTEAFF
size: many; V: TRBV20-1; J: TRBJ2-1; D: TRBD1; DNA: TGCAGTGCGCCTAGACAGGGAACGGAGTTCCTTGCCAATGAGCAGTTCTTC; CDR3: CSAPRQGTEFLANEQFF
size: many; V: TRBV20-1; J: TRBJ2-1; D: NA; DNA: TGCAGTGCTAGAACGATAGTCAGCCACAATGAGCAGTTCTTC; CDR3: CSARTIVSHNEQFF
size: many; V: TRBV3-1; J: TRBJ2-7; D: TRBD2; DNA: TGTGCCAGCAGCCTTAGCGGGAGGCTTGGGGGCGAGCAGTACTTC; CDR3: CASSLSGRLGGEQYF
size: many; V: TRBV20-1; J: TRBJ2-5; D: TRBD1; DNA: TGCAGTGTCGGAAAGGGGGCGGGAGAGACCCAGTACTTC; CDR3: CSVGKGAGETQYF
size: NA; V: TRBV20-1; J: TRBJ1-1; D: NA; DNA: TGCAGTGCTAGACAGGTAACTAAGAACACTGAAGCTTTCTTT; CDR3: CSARQVTKNTEAFF
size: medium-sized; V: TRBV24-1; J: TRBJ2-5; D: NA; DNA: TGTGCCACCAGTGAGTGGTTTCAAGAGACCCAGTACTTC; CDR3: CATSEWFQETQYF
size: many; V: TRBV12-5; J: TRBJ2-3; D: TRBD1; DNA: TGTGCTAGTGGTTTAGAACAGGGGGGCACAGATACGCAGTATTTT; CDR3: CASGLEQGGTDTQYF
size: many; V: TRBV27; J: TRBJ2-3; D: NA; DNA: TGTGCCAGCAGTTTCGAAAGGACCGCCGTGCCAGATACGCAGTATTTT; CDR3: CASSFERTAVPDTQYF
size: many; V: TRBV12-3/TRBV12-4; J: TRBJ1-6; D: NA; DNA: TGTGCCAGCAGTTTTTTTAGCGGCAATTCACCCCTCCACTTT; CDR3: CASSFFSGNSPLHF